The T cell receptor beta chain described here comes from a study of OX40 agonist ivuxolimab in advanced cancers. The study in broad terms: The costimulatory receptor OX40 (CD134) was targeted by ivuxolimab, a fully human IgG2 agonistic monoclonal antibody. Intravenous ivuxolimab was administered to patients every 2 weeks at six dose levels: 0.01, 0.1, 0.3, 1.5, 3 and 10 mg/kg. Patients were allowed to have had prior anti-PD-1, anti-PD-L1 or anti-CTLA-4 therapy, and around 41% of the dose-escalation patients had previously received checkpoint inhibitors. The dose-escalation cohort was roughly 83% male with a mean age of approximately 59 years, ranging from 23 to 79. Partial responses occurred in three dose-escalation patients: two with cutaneous melanoma and one with hepatocellular carcinoma. Among the roughly 50 dose-escalation patients, around 19 had hepatocellular carcinoma, 15 or so melanoma, 9 renal cell carcinoma and 9 head and neck cancer. The paper describes the monotherapy dose-escalation part (N of about 50 patients) of the phase I trial of ivuxolimab. Peripheral TCRbeta sequencing aimed to test whether ivuxolimab altered TCR sequence diversity and caused clonal T-cell expansion.

CDR1 SQVTM and CDR2 ANQGSEA are derived from the germline V gene. The CDR3 starts with the cysteine, ends with the phenylalanine, and has 12 residues. The DNA shown is the 36-base CDR3, in frame from base 1. Trimming costs V 6 bases and J 1 base, and their ends lie 9 bases apart. The trial excluded patients who had a history of autoimmune disease or were on systemic immunosuppression. Peripheral blood for TCR sequencing was collected from all dose cohorts at baseline, on cycle 4 day 1, and on cycle 7 day 1. The samples were drawn from a first-in-human, open-label, multicenter phase I dose-escalation trial of ivuxolimab. Adults with locally advanced or metastatic melanoma, renal cell carcinoma, hepatocellular carcinoma or head and neck squamous cell carcinoma were enrolled in the trial. Before TCR sequencing, CD4+ and CD8+ T cells were separately sorted from peripheral blood. Findings and caveats that apply to the study as a whole: In the 0.1-3.0 mg/kg groups, partial responders had among the lowest normalized peripheral clonal expansion, particularly in CD8+ T cells. At doses of 0.1 to 3.0 mg/kg, clonal expansion of both CD4+ and CD8+ T cells in blood was seen between baseline and week 6. Low levels of normalized T-cell clonal expansion were also seen in some patients who did not respond. The antigen specificity of the peripheral T cells that underwent clonal expansion was not determined. On average, CD8+ T cells showed more expanded clones than CD4+ T cells after ivuxolimab.

In this sample, this clone turned up once. Its antigen is currently not known. Qualities for individual bases were not recorded, and no much larger clone is one base off. Genomic DNA was extracted from sorted cells for sequencing of the TCRbeta CDR3 region. TCRbeta CDR3 regions were sequenced using the immunoSEQ Assay. Entries here come from immuneACCESS through TCRdb and include only in-frame sequences with V and J called. Some clones fail to appear in such tables; in the studies checked, an unresolved V gene covers under half of the shortfall, and the cause of the remainder is unknown. In this sample the table shows about 61,000 clones, around 83% of which occur a single time. The biggest ten clones account for approximately 1.2% of the sample.

The sequencing used CD4+ or CD8+ T cells sorted from blood, collected in a trial of the OX40 agonist ivuxolimab. The chain is assembled from TRBV29-1 and TRBJ1-1; a weak D assignment points to TRBD1 (5 bases agree). This clonotype originated in an adult with an advanced solid tumor such as melanoma, head and neck, liver or kidney cancer. The DNA sequence is given as TGCAGCGTAGACAGATCGAACACTGAAGCTTTCTTT. Its product reads: CSVDRSNTEAFF.